This TCR beta chain was documented in a study of CD8 T cells in ankylosing spondylitis. About this clonotype itself: Antigen: not known.

This CDR3 is 14 amino acids long. The V gene end was trimmed by 5 bases and the J gene end by 6 bases; junction bases not matched to a gene: 5. Germline V gene data show CDR1 as SEHNR and CDR2 as FQNEAQ (reference sequence). Preparation of TCR beta libraries was done by quantitative 5'-RACE with molecular barcodes. Each CDR3 protein is one row after TCRdb ran MiXCR on the 5' RACE reads. The sample consists of a few hundred thousand distinct CDR3 sequences, 20% to 25% of them appearing once. Study observations and caveats: There was reportedly significant enrichment of clones that were disease-linked in matched ankylosing spondylitis synovial fluid. CD8+ cells made up the disease-linked clones, which were relatively rare in peripheral blood. Seven or eight highly homologous variants formed a TCR beta motif that appeared characteristic of ankylosing spondylitis blood.

The TCR comes from a male donor with ankylosing spondylitis. Sequenced material: blood, either unsorted or a sorted T cell fraction (not recorded which). The chain is built from TRBV7-9 and TRBJ1-5; 9 nucleotides match TRBD1. The CDR3 here is CASSRTGDSQPQHF. CDR3 nucleotides: TGTGCCAGCAGCCGGACAGGGGATAGTCAGCCCCAGCATTTT. Based on the CDR3 plus reference TRBV7-9 and TRBJ1-5, the full variable domain is DTGVSQNPRHKITKRGQNVTFRCDPISEHNRLYWYRQTLGQGPEFLTYFQNEAQLEKSRLLSDRFSAERPKGSFSTLEIQRTEQGDSAMYLCASSRTGDSQPQHFGDGTRLSIL.